The present T cell receptor beta chain was sequenced within a study of vaccination and CD4 T cells after COVID-19. For the study at large: Overlapping spike peptides of SARS-CoV-2, HCoV-NL63, HCoV-OC43 and HCoV-229E stimulated the cells.

CDR1 and CDR2 from the germline V gene are KGHDR and SFDVKD. The V end was cut by 9 bases, the J end by 8 bases, with 18 bases between. This CDR3 has 13 residues. With the Oncomine TCR Beta short-read assay, DNA from cultured CD4+ T cells was sequenced. TCRdb fed the PCR reads into MiXCR, producing one record per CDR3 protein. The repertoire has over 10,000 distinct CDR3 sequences, 76% of them found once; the top ten carry around 28%. Treatment of the sample: approximately 10-day PBMC culture with coronavirus spike peptide pools or control peptides (ViraFEST assay). Under the ViraFEST approach, antigen-specific T cells were expanded with peptide pools and TCRs subsequently sequenced. This clonotype has just a few counts. What it binds is unknown.

This receptor was taken from a human donor who had recovered from COVID-19. Sequenced material: CD4+ T cells from blood, cultured in vitro. The chain joins TRBV24-1 to TRBJ1-2; possible D gene TRBD1, 5 bases. CDR3 protein: CATDEGVGNGYTF. In DNA form, the CDR3 reads TGTGCCACCGACGAAGGGGTAGGGAACGGCTACACCTTC.